This section outlines one T cell receptor (beta chain) sequence together with its context. The antigen is undetermined. CDR3 length: 15 amino acids. Germline assignment: CDR1 SQVTM and CDR2 ANQGSEA. The libraries of TRB cDNA were prepared using 5' RACE with UMI labels. TCRdb re-called the 5' RACE reads and gives one entry per CDR3 protein, without DNA. This sample carries approximately 130,000 distinct CDR3 sequences, with 0.4% to 0.5% going to the ten biggest clones. These data originate in a study of CXCR3-negative and CXCR3-positive naive CD8 T cells. General study findings and limits: Relative to CXCR3-negative naive cells, CXCR3-positive naive cells had more hydrophobic TRB CDR3s. Fresh PBMCs served for most assays, and CXCR3 expression fell partially after cryopreservation. Naive CXCR3-positive and CXCR3-negative cells shared similar TRBV-TRBJ usage, unlike memory cells. Both of the naive subsets showed about the same high diversity, but memory CD8+ cells had much less.

Naive CD8+ T cells showed a CD45RO-CCR7+CD27+CD95- phenotype. Sequenced sample: naive CXCR3+ CD8+ T cells from blood. The subset is: CD45RO-CCR7+CD27+CD95- naive CD8+ T cells expressing CXCR3 (TNR3+). V and J are TRBV29-1 and TRBJ2-7; as DNA is missing, the TRBD1 call by TCRdb cannot be tested. This sequence was found in a human donor in good health. Some clones in this sample may be carry-over from other donors' samples. The chain's CDR3 is CSVLIEGRLTYEQYF.